Sequencing of this T cell receptor (beta chain) was carried out in a study of OX40 agonist ivuxolimab in advanced cancers. Turning to the overall study: Ivuxolimab, which targeted the costimulatory receptor OX40 (CD134), was an agonistic, fully human IgG2 monoclonal antibody. Intravenous ivuxolimab was administered to patients every 2 weeks at six dose levels: 0.01, 0.1, 0.3, 1.5, 3 and 10 mg/kg. Of the approximately 54 patients in dose escalation, 19 had hepatocellular carcinoma, about 15 had melanoma, 9 had renal cell carcinoma and 9 had head and neck cancer. A male proportion of nearly 85% and a mean age of 60 years, ranging from 23 to 79, were recorded for the dose-escalation cohort. Patients were allowed to have had prior anti-PD-1, anti-PD-L1 or anti-CTLA-4 therapy, and roughly 40% of the dose-escalation patients had been treated with checkpoint inhibitors. Partial responses occurred in three dose-escalation patients, of whom one had hepatocellular carcinoma and two had cutaneous melanoma. Peripheral TCRbeta sequencing aimed to test whether ivuxolimab altered TCR sequence diversity and caused clonal T-cell expansion. The paper reports the monotherapy dose-escalation portion (N of about 56 patients) of the phase I ivuxolimab trial. Here is what the overall study found, with its caveats: Antigen specificity was not determined for the clonally expanded peripheral T cells. At doses of 0.1 to 3.0 mg/kg, clonal expansion of both CD4+ and CD8+ blood T cells was observed from baseline to week 6. Low levels of normalized T-cell clonal expansion were also shown by some nonresponding patients. After ivuxolimab, more expanded clones were found on average in CD8+ T cells than in CD4+ T cells. Partial responders in the 0.1-3.0 mg/kg groups had among the lowest normalized peripheral clonal expansion, especially among CD8+ T cells.

To sequence the TCRbeta CDR3 region, genomic DNA was isolated from the sorted cells. TCRbeta CDR3 regions were sequenced using the immunoSEQ Assay. In TCRdb, the immuneACCESS table is reduced to in-frame sequences with V and J assigned. These tables do not hold every clone; where another copy was compared, an unresolved V gene accounts for under half, and the others remain unexplained. Here the sample has about 17,000 clones; about 80% occur a single time. The ten largest make up about 15% of the sample. The CDR3 holds 15 amino acids from the cysteine to the phenylalanine. The entry retains the CDR3 DNA only, 45 bases that are in frame from base 1. Taken from the germline V gene, the CDR1 and CDR2 loops are SGDLS and YYNGEE. At the junction V is shortened by 4 bases and J by 4 bases, with 17 bases in between. About this clone: The specificity of this receptor is unknown. The input lacks base qualities; no much larger clone sits a single base away.

Patients with autoimmune disease history or receiving systemic immunosuppression were excluded from the trial. Peripheral blood for TCR sequencing was drawn from every dose cohort at baseline, at cycle 4 day 1 and at cycle 7 day 1. The samples were taken from a phase I, first-in-human, multicenter, open-label dose-escalation trial of ivuxolimab. The trial enrolled adults with locally advanced or metastatic head and neck squamous cell, hepatocellular, melanoma or renal cell carcinoma. Before TCR sequencing, CD4+ and CD8+ T cells were separately sorted from peripheral blood. The TCR was taken from an adult with an advanced solid tumor such as melanoma, head and neck, liver or kidney cancer. The V and J segments used are TRBV9 and TRBJ1-2, and perhaps TRBD1 as D gene, on 5 matching bases. The specimen was CD4+ or CD8+ T cells sorted from blood, collected in a trial of the OX40 agonist ivuxolimab. The CDR3 region: CASSPLWDGTYGYTF. The nucleotide sequence reads TGTGCCAGCAGCCCCCTCTGGGACGGAACCTATGGCTACACCTTC.